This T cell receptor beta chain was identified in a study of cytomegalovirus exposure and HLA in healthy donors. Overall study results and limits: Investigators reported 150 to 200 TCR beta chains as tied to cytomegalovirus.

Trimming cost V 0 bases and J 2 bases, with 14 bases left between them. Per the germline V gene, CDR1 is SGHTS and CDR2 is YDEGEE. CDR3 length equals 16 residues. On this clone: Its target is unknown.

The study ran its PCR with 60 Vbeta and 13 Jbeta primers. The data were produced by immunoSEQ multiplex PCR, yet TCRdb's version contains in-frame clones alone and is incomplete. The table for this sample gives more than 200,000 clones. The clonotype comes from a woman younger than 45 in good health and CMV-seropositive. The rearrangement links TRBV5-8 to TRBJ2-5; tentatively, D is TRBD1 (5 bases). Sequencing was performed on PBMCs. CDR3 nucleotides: TGTGCCAGCAGCTTGGCCCTAATGACAGCTCAAGAGACCCAGTACTTC. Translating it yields CASSLALMTAQETQYF.